This TCR beta chain was identified in a study of long-term antiretroviral therapy in people with HIV. It was version v3.0 of the immunoSEQ assay that was run at survey level. The table came from immunoSEQ multiplex PCR; TCRdb's copy has only in-frame clones and leaves some out. The sample shows thousands of clones, roughly 73% of them seen only once. Study-wide results and limits: Drawn between about 2004 and 2017, the blood was possibly obtained under older ART regimens. An increase in diversity followed ART, yet levels stayed below transplant donor controls. Controls had broader CDR3 length ranges than HIV repertoires did.

V lost 0 bases to trimming and J lost 12 bases, with 14 bases between them. Germline V gene lookup returns CDR1 LGHNA and CDR2 YSLEER. The CDR3 length is 14 residues. As concerns this clone: The antigen remains unidentified.

Participants living with HIV all received treatment in the United States. The sequencing here drew on unsorted PBMCs, taken 0.5 years before starting antiretroviral therapy. The receptor was isolated from a man aged 35 to 55 with HIV. The chain employs TRBV4-3 and TRBJ1-4; D is undetermined. In DNA, the CDR3 is TGCGCCAGCAGCCAAGAAAGTTCGGGCCTTGAACTGTTTTTT. As protein: CASSQESSGLELFF.